The T cell receptor beta chain described here comes from a study of T cells after yellow fever vaccination. Whole-study context: Those fractions that held only low numbers of cells were prepared using the SMART-Seq v4 Ultra Low Input RNA kit.

Germline CDR1 reads KGHSH; CDR2 reads LQKENI. The CDR3 is 14 amino acids. V was clipped by 2 bases and J by 8 bases, with 15 bases between them. Study-wide points: FACS-sorted repertoires could harbor abundant contaminating bulk-population clonotypes.

TCRdb recomputed calls from the 5' RACE reads with MiXCR, one row per CDR3 protein. Of approximately 300,000 distinct CDR3 sequences in the sample, about 10% are singletons; the top ten hold around 3.2%. This clonotype was picked up a small number of times. Its target is not known. The sequences come from CD4+ T cells sorted from PBMCs, collected 45 days after the yellow fever booster vaccination. The chain carries TRBV18 and TRBJ1-1; D is unresolved. This TCR was sampled from a man aged 18 to 30 who received the YFV17D yellow fever vaccine. The CDR3 spells CASSPAGGQREAFF. CDR3 bases: TGTGCCAGCTCACCAGCTGGTGGGCAGAGAGAAGCTTTCTTT. Based on the CDR3 plus reference TRBV18 and TRBJ1-1, the full variable domain is NAGVMQNPRHLVRRRGQEARLRCSPMKGHSHVYWYRQLPEEGLKFMVYLQKENIIDESGMPKERFSAEFPKEGPSILRIQQVVRGDSAAYFCASSPAGGQREAFFGQGTRLTVV.